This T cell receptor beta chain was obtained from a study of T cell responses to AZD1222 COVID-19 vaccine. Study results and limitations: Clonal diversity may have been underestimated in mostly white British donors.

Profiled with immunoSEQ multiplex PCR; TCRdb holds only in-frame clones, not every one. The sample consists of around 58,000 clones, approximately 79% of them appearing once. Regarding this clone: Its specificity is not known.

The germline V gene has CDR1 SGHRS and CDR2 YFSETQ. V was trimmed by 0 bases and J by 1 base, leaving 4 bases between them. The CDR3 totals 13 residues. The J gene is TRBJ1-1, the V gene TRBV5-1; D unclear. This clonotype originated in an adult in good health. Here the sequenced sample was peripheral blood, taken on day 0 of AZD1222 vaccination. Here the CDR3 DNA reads TGCGCCAGCAGCTTGGTTCCGAACACTGAAGCTTTCTTT. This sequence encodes CASSLVPNTEAFF.